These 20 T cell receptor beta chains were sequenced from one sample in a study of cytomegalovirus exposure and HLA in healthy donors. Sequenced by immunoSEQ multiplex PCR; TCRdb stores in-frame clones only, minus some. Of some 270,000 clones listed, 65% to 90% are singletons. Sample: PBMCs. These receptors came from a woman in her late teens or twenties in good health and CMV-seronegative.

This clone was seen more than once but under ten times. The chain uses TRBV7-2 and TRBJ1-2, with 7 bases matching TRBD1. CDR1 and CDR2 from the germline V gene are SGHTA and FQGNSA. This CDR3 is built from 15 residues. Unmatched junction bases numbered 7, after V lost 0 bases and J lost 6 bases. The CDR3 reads CASSLARTQGDGYTF. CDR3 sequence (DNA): TGTGCCAGCAGCTTAGCCCGGACTCAGGGGGATGGCTACACCTTC.

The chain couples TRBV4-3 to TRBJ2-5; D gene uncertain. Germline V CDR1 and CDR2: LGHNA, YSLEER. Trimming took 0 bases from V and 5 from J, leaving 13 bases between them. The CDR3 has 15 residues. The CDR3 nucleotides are TGCGCCAGCAGCCAAGATCCGTATGTACGGGAGACCCAGTACTTC. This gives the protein CASSQDPYVRETQYF.

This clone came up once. Written as DNA, the CDR3 is TGTGCCAGCAGCTCAGCGACGGGGGAACATCGAGCTTTCTTT. Translated, it gives CASSSATGEHRAFF. The rearrangement joins TRBV7-9 to TRBJ1-1, with D possibly TRBD1 on 5 matching bases. Trimming left V 4 bases short and J 10 bases short, with 19 bases between. Per the germline V gene, CDR1 is SEHNR and CDR2 is FQNEAQ (reference sequence). The CDR3 sequence is 14 residues long.

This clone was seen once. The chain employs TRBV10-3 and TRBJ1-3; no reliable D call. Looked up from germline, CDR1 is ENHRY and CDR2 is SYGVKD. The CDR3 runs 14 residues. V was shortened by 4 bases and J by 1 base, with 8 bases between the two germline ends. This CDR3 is CAISGWQSGNTIYF. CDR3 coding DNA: TGTGCCATCAGTGGGTGGCAGTCTGGAAACACCATATATTTT.

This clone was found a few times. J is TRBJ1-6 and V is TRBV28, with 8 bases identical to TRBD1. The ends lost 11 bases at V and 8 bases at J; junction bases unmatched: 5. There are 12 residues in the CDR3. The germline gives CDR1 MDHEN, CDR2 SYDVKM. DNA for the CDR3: TGTGCCTGCGGGACAGGCGATTCACCCCTCCACTTT. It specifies CACGTGDSPLHF.

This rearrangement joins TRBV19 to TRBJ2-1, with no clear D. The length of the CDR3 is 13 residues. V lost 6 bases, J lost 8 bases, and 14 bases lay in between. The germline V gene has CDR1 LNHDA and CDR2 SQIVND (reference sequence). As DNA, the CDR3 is TGTGCCAGTAGACTTCATGACAATCATGAGCAGTTCTTC. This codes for CASRLHDNHEQFF.

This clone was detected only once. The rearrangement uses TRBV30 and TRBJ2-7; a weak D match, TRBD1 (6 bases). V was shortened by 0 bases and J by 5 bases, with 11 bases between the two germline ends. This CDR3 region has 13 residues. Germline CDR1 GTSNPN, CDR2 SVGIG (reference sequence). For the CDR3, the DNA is TGTGCCTGGAGTGTACCAGGGGTCAACGAGCAGTACTTC. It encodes CAWSVPGVNEQYF.

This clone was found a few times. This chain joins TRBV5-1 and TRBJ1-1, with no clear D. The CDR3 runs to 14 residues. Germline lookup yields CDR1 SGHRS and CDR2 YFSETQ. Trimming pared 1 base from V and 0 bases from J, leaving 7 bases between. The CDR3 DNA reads TGCGCCAGCAGCTTGATGTCAATGAACACTGAAGCTTTCTTT. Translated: CASSLMSMNTEAFF. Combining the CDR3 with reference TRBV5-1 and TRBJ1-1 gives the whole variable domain KAGVTQTPRYLIKTRGQQVTLSCSPISGHRSVSWYQQTPGQGLQFLFEYFSETQRNKGNFPGRFSGRQFSNSRSEMNVSTLELGDSALYLCASSLMSMNTEAFFGQGTRLTVV.

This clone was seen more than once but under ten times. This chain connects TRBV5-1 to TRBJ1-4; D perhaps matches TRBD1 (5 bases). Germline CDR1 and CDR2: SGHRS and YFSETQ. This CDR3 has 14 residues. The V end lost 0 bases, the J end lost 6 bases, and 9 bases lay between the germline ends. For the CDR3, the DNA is TGCGCCAGCAGCTTGGAGGGGAGGGATGAAAAACTGTTTTTT. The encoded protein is CASSLEGRDEKLFF.

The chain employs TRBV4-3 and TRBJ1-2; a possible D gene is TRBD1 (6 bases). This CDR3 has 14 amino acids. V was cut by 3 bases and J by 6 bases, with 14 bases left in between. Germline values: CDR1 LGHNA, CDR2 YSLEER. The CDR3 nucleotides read TGCGCCAGCAGCCATGACGGGACAAGGGATGGCTACACCTTC. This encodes CASSHDGTRDGYTF.

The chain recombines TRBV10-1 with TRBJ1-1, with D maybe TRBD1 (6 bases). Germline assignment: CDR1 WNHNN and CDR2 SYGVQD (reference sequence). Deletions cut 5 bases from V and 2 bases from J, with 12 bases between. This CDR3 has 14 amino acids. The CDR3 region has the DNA TGCGCCAGCAGTTACCACAGGGCCAACACTGAAGCTTTCTTT. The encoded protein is CASSYHRANTEAFF.

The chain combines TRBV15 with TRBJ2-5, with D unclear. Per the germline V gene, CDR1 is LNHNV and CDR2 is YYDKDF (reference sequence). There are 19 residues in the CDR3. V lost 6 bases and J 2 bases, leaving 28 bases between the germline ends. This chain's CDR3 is CATRRHLVIHRDPQETQYF. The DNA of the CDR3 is TGTGCCACCAGACGACATCTCGTAATCCACAGAGACCCTCAAGAGACCCAGTACTTC.

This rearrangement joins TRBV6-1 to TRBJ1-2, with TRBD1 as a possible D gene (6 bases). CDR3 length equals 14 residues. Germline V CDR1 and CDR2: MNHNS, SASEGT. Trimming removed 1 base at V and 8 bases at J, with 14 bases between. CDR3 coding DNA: TGTGCCAGCAGTGAAGTAGGGACAAGAGGCGGCTACACCTTC. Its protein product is CASSEVGTRGGYTF.

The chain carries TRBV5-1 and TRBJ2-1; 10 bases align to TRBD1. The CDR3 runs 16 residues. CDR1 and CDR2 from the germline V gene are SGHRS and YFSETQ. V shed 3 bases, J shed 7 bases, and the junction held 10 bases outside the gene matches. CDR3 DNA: TGCGCCAGCAGCTCTGGGACAGGGGTAATGAGAAATGAGCAGTTCTTC. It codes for CASSSGTGVMRNEQFF.

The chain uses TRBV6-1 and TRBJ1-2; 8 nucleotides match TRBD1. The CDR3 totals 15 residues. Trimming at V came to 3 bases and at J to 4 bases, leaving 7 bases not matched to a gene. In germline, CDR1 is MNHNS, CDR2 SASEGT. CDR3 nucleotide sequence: TGTGCCAGCAGTGAGGTTAGGACAGGGCTCTATGGCTACACCTTC. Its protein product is CASSEVRTGLYGYTF.

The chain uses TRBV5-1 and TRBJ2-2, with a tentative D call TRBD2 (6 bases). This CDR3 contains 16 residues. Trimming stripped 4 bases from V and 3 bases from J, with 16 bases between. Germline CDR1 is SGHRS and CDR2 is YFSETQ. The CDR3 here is CASSPTSSVHTGELFF. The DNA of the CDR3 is TGCGCCAGCAGCCCGACTAGTAGCGTGCACACCGGGGAGCTGTTTTTT.

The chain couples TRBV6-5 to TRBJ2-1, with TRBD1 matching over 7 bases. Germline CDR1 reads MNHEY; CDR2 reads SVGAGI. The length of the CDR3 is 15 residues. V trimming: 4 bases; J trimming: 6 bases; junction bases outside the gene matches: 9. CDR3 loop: CASSSRTGFLNEQFF. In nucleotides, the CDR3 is TGTGCCAGCAGTTCCCGGACAGGTTTCCTCAATGAGCAGTTCTTC.

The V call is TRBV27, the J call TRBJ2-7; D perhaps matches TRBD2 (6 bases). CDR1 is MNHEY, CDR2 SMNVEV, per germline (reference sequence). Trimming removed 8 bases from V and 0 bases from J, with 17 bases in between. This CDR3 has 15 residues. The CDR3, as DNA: TGTGCCAGCTGCGCCGGGGGATTTAGCTCCTACGAGCAGTACTTC. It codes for CASCAGGFSSYEQYF.

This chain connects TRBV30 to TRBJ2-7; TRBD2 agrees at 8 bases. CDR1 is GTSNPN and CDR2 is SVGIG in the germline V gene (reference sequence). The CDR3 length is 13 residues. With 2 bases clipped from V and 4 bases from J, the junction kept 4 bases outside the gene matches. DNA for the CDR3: TGTGCCTGGAGTATCGGGGGGGTTTACGAGCAGTACTTC. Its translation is CAWSIGGVYEQYF.

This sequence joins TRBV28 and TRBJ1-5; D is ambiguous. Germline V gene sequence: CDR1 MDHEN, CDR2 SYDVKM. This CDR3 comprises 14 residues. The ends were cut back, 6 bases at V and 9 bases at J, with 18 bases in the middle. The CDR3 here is CASSFSDTPWPQHF. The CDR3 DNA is TGTGCCAGCAGCTTTTCTGACACGCCTTGGCCCCAGCATTTT.